The T cell receptor beta chain under discussion was sequenced for a study of Ad26.COV2.S vaccination and SARS-CoV-2 variants (dated by TCRdb to about 2021). About the study as a whole: Vaccine-arm donors were drawn from COV1001, a multicentre, randomized, double-blind, placebo-controlled phase I-IIa trial of Ad26.COV2.S in healthy adults. Ad26.COV2.S was administered intramuscularly at a dose of 5x10^10 or 1x10^11 viral particles, either as one shot or as two shots given 56 days apart. Blinding of investigators to trial group allocation was maintained during experiments and outcome assessment. Participants in the trial were split at random into five groups of five each, receiving low-dose or high-dose Ad26.COV2.S once or twice, or else placebo on both occasions. TCRbeta repertoire sequencing served as the tool for gauging how specific and how broad the SARS-CoV-2-reactive T cell receptors were following Ad26.COV2.S vaccination. The TCR-sequenced set comprised around 30 samples: roughly 19 Ad26.COV2.S vaccine recipients, 5 placebo recipients and 8 SARS-CoV-2 convalescent individuals. Summary of the overall study and its limitations: Comparing responses between vaccine doses or regimens was not something the study was powered to do. Vaccine and placebo recipients had similar non-spike TCR breadth, a finding consistent with the vaccine containing only spike. The authors noted that total T cell responses may have been underestimated by the TCR breadth and depth analyses. Ad26.COV2.S recipients had higher spike-specific TCR breadth than placebo recipients (P = 0.0014). After vaccination, substantial breadth of spike-specific CD8+ and CD4+ T cell responses was reported.

The immunoSEQ Assay was used to sequence TCRbeta CDR3 regions. After extraction, genomic DNA underwent amplification by bias-controlled multiplex PCR, followed by high-throughput sequencing. The authors' pipeline ran thus. To quantify the absolute abundance of every unique TCRbeta CDR3 region, sequences were collapsed and filtered. T cell fraction was estimated by normalizing TCRbeta template counts to usable DNA, with usable DNA measured through amplification of reference genes found in all nucleated cells. Repertoire TCRs were annotated as SARS-CoV-2-specific by exact matching of V gene, CDR3 amino acid sequence and J gene to a known reactive TCR set. The reference SARS-CoV-2 TCR set came from MIRA and was filtered for enrichment in COVID-19-positive ImmuneCODE repertoires, removing public or cross-reactive TCRs. Using the MIRA antigens, annotated TCRs were further analysed by specific ORF or by position within an ORF. Breadth was defined as the number of annotated unique rearrangements divided by the total number of unique productive rearrangements, and depth was defined as the summed frequency of the annotated unique rearrangements. Two-sided Wilcoxon rank-sum tests were used to compare TCR breadth between groups. The clones in this table, taken by TCRdb from immuneACCESS, are in-frame only. Not every clone is retained; where verified, under half of the shortfall comes from an unresolved V gene, and the cause of the rest is unknown. D and trimming come from the DNA, and the V and J calls and clone size come from that table. For this sample there are hundreds of thousands of clones; approximately 92% appear just once. The ten top clones hold approximately 12% of the sample.

This clone was recorded a few times. Its antigen specificity is not known. Base quality data are lacking; no much larger clone is found one base away. The treatment or condition label of this sample denotes: 19 received Ad26.COV2.S at low or high dose, single or two shots; roughly 5 received placebo; per-sample allocation not given. For vaccine and placebo recipients, the sequenced repertoires came from samples collected on day 63 after the first injection. Between 29 July and 7 August 2020, Cohort 1b enrolled about 27 adults aged 18-55 years at one site in Boston, USA. Ad26.COV2.S consisted of a replication-incompetent adenovirus type 26 vector by which a prefusion-stabilized SARS-CoV-2 spike protein from the original Wuhan strain was expressed. CDR1 and CDR2 are drawn from the germline V gene (reference sequence): LGHDT, YNNKEL. For this chain, trimming is 7 bases at the V end and 7 bases at the J end, and the number of junction bases without a gene match is 12. Counted from cysteine to phenylalanine, this CDR3 has 16 amino acids. The CDR3 DNA has 48 bases and is translated from base 1.

The V and J genes are TRBV3-1 (or the pseudogene TRBV3-2) and TRBJ2-2; 10 junctional bases match TRBD2. The receptor's source is a person aged 18-65 years who received the Ad26.COV2.S COVID-19 vaccine or a placebo. Sequencing used peripheral blood, obtained in a trial of Ad26.COV2.S vaccine versus placebo. The DNA reads TGTGCCAGCACGGGGTCTAGCGGGAGTTATGGCGGGGAGCTGTTTTTT. It translates as CASTGSSGSYGGELFF.